The present TCR beta chain was sequenced within a study of OX40 agonist ivuxolimab in advanced cancers. The table came from immunoSEQ multiplex PCR; TCRdb's copy has only in-frame clones and leaves some out. This table holds tens of thousands of clones, more than 70% found once. In germline, CDR1 is SGHRS, CDR2 YFSETQ. This CDR3 is built from 14 residues. The V end was cut by 4 bases, the J end by 0 bases, with 11 bases between. The source was CD4+ or CD8+ T cells sorted from blood, collected in a trial of the OX40 agonist ivuxolimab. The gene calls are TRBV5-1 and TRBJ2-7; D unclear. This sequence was found in an adult with an advanced solid tumor such as melanoma, head and neck, liver or kidney cancer. The CDR3, as DNA: TGCGCCAGCAGCATGGATCCGAGCTCCTACGAGCAGTACTTC. It encodes CASSMDPSSYEQYF.